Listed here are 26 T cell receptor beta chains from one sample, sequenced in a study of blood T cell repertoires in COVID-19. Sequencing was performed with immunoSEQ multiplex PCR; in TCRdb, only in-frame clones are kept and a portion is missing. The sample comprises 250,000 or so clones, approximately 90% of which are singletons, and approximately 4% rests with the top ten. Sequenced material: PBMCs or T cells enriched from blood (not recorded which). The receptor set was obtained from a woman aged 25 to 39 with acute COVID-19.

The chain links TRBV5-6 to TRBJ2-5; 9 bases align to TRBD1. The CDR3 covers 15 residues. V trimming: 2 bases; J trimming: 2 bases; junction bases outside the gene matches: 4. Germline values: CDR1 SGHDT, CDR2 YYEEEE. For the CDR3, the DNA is TGTGCCAGCAGCTTAGGGGACAGGGCACAAGAGACCCAGTACTTC. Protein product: CASSLGDRAQETQYF.

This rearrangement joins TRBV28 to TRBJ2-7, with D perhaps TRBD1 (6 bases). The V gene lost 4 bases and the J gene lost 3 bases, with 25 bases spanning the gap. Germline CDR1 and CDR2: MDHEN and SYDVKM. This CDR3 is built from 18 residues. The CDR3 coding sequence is TGTGCCAGCAGTTCCGGGGTCCCCCAGGCCCGACAGGACTACGAGCAGTACTTC. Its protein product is CASSSGVPQARQDYEQYF.

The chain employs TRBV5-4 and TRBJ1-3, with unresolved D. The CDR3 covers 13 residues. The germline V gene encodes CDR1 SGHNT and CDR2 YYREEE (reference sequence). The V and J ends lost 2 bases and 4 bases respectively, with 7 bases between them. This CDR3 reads CASSLDTGNTIYF. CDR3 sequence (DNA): TGTGCCAGCAGCTTAGACACGGGAAACACCATATATTTT.

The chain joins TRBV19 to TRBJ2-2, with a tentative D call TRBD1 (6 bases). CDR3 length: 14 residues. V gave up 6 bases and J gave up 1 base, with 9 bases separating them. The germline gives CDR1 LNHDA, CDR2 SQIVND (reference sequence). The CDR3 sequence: CASRTTGNTGELFF. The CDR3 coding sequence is TGTGCCAGTAGGACGACAGGGAACACCGGGGAGCTGTTTTTT.

The DNA of the CDR3 is TGTGCCAGCAGCCCGGTGGGGGGAAGCAATCAGCCCCAGCATTTT. The encoded protein is CASSPVGGSNQPQHF. The V call is TRBV6-5, the J call TRBJ1-5; the D gene is possibly TRBD1 (5 bases). Trimming shortened V by 6 bases and J by 1 base, and 13 bases separated the two germline ends. This CDR3 contains 15 residues. From germline, CDR1 is MNHEY and CDR2 SVGAGI.

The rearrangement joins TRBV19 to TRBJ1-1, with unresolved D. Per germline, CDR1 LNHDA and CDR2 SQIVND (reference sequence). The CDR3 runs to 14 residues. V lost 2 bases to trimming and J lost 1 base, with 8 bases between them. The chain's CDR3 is CASSIMAENTEAFF. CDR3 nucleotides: TGTGCCAGTAGTATAATGGCCGAGAACACTGAAGCTTTCTTT.

CDR3 sequence: CASSQKWTGVNQPQHF. As DNA, the CDR3 is TGCGCCAGCAGTCAAAAGTGGACAGGGGTCAATCAGCCCCAGCATTTT. The V and J genes are TRBV23-1 and TRBJ1-5, with 9 bases matching TRBD1. TRBV23-1 is an ORF; its function is uncertain. V lost 2 bases, J lost 3 bases, and 5 bases stayed unmatched. The CDR3 is 16 amino acids.

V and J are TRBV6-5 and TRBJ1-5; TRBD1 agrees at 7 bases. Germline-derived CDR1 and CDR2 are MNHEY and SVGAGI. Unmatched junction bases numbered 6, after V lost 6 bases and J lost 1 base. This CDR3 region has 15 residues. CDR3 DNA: TGTGCCAGCAGACCGGGACAGAACAGCAATCAGCCCCAGCATTTT. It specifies CASRPGQNSNQPQHF.

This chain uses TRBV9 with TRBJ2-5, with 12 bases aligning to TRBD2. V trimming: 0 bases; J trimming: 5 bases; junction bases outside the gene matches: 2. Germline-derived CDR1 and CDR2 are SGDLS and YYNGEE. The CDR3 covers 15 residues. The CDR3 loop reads CASSVEGTSGETQYF. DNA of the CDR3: TGTGCCAGCAGCGTAGAGGGGACTAGCGGGGAGACCCAGTACTTC.

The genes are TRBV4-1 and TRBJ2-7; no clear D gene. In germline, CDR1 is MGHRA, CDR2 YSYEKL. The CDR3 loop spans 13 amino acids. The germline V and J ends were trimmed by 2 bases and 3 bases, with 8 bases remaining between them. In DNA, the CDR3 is TGCGCCAGCAGCCAACCACCGGGCTACGAGCAGTACTTC. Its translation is CASSQPPGYEQYF.

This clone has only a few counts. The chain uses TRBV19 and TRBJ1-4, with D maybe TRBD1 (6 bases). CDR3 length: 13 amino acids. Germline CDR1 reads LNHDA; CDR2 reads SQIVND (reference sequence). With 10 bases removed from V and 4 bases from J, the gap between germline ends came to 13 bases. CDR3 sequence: CATTTGGNEKLFF. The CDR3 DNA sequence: TGTGCCACTACGACAGGAGGTAATGAAAAACTGTTTTTT. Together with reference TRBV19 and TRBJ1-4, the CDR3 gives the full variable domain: DGGITQSPKYLFRKEGQNVTLSCEQNLNHDAMYWYRQDPGQGLRLIYYSQIVNDFQKGDIAEGYSVSREKKESFPLTVTSAQKNPTAFYLCATTTGGNEKLFFGSGTQLSVL.

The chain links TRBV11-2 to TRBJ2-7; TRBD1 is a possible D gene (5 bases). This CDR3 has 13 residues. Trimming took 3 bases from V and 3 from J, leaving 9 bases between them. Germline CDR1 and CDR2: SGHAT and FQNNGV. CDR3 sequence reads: CASSLEGVYEQYF. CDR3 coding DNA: TGTGCCAGCAGCTTGGAAGGGGTCTACGAGCAGTACTTC.

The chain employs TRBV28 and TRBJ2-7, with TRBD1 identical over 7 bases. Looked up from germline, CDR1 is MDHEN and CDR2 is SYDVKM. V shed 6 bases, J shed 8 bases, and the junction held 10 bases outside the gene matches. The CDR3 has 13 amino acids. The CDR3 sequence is CASRPTGMTKQYF. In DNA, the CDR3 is TGTGCCAGCAGACCGACAGGGATGACCAAGCAGTACTTC. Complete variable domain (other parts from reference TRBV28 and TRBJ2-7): DVKVTQSSRYLVKRTGEKVFLECVQDMDHENMFWYRQDPGLGLRLIYFSYDVKMKEKGDIPEGYSVSREKKERFSLILESASTNQTSMYLCASRPTGMTKQYFGPGTRLTVT.

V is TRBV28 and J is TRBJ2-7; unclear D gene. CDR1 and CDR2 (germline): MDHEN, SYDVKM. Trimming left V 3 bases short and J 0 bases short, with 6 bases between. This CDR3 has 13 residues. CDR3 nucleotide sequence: TGTGCCAGCAGTTTGGGCAGCTCCTACGAGCAGTACTTC. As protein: CASSLGSSYEQYF. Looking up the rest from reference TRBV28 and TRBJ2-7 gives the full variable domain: DVKVTQSSRYLVKRTGEKVFLECVQDMDHENMFWYRQDPGLGLRLIYFSYDVKMKEKGDIPEGYSVSREKKERFSLILESASTNQTSMYLCASSLGSSYEQYFGPGTRLTVT.

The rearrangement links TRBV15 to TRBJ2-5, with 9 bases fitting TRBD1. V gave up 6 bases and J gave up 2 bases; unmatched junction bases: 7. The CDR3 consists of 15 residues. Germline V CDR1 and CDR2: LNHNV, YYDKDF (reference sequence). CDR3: CATRRGTGWQETQYF. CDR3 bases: TGTGCCACCAGACGAGGGACAGGGTGGCAAGAGACCCAGTACTTC.

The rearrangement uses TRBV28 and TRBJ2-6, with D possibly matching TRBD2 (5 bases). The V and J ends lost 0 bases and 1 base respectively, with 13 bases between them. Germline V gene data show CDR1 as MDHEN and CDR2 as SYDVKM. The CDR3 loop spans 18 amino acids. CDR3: CASSLWIRGKSGANVLTF. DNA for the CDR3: TGTGCCAGCAGTTTATGGATTAGAGGGAAGTCTGGGGCCAACGTCCTGACTTTC.

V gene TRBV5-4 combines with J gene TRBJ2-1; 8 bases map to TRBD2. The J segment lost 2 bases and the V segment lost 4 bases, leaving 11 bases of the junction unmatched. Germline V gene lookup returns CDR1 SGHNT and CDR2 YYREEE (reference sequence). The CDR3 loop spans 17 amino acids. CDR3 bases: TGTGCCAGCAGCCAGGGGCAGCGGGAGTTAGCCTACAATGAGCAGTTCTTC. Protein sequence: CASSQGQRELAYNEQFF.

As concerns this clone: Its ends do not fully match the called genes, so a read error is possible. Written as DNA, the CDR3 is TGTGCCAGCTCCGGGACAGGGGGCACCAATCTGCCCCAGCATTTT. Translation gives CASSGTGGTNLPQHF. The chain combines TRBV2 with TRBJ1-5; 12 positions agree with TRBD1. CDR1 and CDR2 from the germline V gene are SNHLY and FYNNEI. The CDR3 is 15 residues long.

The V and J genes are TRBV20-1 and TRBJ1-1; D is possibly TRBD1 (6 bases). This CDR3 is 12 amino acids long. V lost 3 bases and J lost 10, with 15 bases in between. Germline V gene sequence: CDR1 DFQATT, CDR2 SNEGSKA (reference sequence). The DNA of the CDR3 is TGCAGTGCTAGTGACACAGGGAGAGGAGCTTTCTTT. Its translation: CSASDTGRGAFF.

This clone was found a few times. CDR3 in amino acids: CASNRGGITEAFF. CDR3 DNA sequence: TGCGCCAGCAACCGAGGGGGCATCACTGAAGCTTTCTTT. J is TRBJ1-1 and V is TRBV4-1, with 7 bases that match TRBD1. The CDR3 has 13 amino acids. Per the germline V gene, CDR1 is MGHRA and CDR2 is YSYEKL. V lost 7 bases and J lost 4; bases outside the gene matches: 6.

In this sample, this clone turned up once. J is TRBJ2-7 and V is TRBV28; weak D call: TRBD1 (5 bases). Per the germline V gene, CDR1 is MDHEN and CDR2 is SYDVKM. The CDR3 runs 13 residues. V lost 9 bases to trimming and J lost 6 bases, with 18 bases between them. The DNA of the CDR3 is TGTGCCAGTACGGACACCGGATATCGCGAGCAGTACTTC. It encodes CASTDTGYREQYF.

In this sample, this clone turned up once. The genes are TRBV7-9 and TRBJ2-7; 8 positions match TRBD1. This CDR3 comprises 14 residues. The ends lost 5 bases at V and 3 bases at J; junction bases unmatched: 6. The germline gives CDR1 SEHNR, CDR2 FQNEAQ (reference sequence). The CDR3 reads CASSPGTGVYEQYF. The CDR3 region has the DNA TGTGCCAGCAGCCCCGGGACAGGAGTCTACGAGCAGTACTTC.

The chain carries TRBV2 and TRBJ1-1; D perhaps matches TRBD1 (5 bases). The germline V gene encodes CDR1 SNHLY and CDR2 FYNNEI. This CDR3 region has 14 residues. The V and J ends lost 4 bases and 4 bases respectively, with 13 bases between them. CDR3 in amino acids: CASSVIIGGTEAFF. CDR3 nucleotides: TGTGCCAGCAGTGTAATAATCGGGGGCACTGAAGCTTTCTTT.

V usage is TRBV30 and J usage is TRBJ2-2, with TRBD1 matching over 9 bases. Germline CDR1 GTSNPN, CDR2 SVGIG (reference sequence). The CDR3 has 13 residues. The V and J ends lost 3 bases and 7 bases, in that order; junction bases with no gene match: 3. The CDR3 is CAWRTGGGGELFF. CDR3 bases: TGTGCCTGGAGGACAGGGGGTGGCGGGGAGCTGTTTTTT.

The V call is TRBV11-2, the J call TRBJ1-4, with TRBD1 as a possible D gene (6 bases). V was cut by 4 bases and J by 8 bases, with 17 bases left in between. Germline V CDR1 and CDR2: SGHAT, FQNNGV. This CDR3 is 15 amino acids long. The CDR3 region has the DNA TGTGCCAGCAGCTCTACGAGACAGGCATGGGAAAAACTGTTTTTT. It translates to CASSSTRQAWEKLFF.

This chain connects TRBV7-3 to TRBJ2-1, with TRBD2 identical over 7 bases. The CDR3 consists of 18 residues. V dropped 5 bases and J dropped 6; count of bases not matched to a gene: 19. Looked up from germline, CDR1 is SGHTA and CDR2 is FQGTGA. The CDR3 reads CASSVSGTWTSGGNEQFF. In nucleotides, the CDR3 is TGTGCCAGCAGCGTCTCCGGGACTTGGACTAGTGGTGGCAATGAGCAGTTCTTC. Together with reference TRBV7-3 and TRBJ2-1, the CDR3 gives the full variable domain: GAGVSQTPSNKVTEKGKYVELRCDPISGHTALYWYRQSLGQGPEFLIYFQGTGAADDSGLPNDRFFAVRPEGSVSTLKIQRTERGDSAVYLCASSVSGTWTSGGNEQFFGPGTRLTVL.